The 11 T cell receptor beta chains below were found in one sample sequenced in a study of T cells in Graves' hyperthyroidism and ophthalmopathy. Amplified TCR beta CDR3 regions derived from RNA transcripts. The TCR CDR3 first-round RT-PCR relied on the HTBI primer set. MiXCR was run by TCRdb on the multiplex PCR reads, yielding one entry per CDR3 protein. This repertoire shows approximately 420,000 distinct CDR3 sequences, under 15% found once; its top ten account for about 31%. The sequenced sample consisted of blood. Every receptor here comes from a woman aged 25 to 39 with Graves' hyperthyroidism.

The sample holds a few counts of this clonotype. The rearrangement uses TRBV28 and TRBJ1-2; possibly TRBD1 for D (5 bases). Trimming shortened V by 2 bases and J by 2 bases, and 9 bases separated the two germline ends. This CDR3 has 14 residues. From germline, CDR1 is MDHEN and CDR2 SYDVKM. In nucleotides, the CDR3 is TGTGCCAGCAGTTTAGGGGACGGGAACTATGGCTACACCTTC. Translating gives CASSLGDGNYGYTF.

To note about this clonotype: A read error is possible here, since a much larger clone lies one base away. A read error is likely, as this CDR3 ends without the conserved phenylalanine or tryptophan. The rearrangement uses TRBV5-1 and TRBJ2-1, with D perhaps TRBD1 (5 bases). Looked up from germline, CDR1 is SGHRS and CDR2 is YFSETQ. V lost 3 bases to trimming and J lost 0 bases, with 10 bases between them. There are 15 residues in the CDR3. CDR3 in amino acids: CASSSQGSSYNEQFL. CDR3 coding DNA: TGCGCCAGCAGCTCGCAGGGAAGCTCCTACAATGAGCAGTTCCTC.

This clonotype was counted at least ten times. The genes are TRBV20-1 and TRBJ2-2, with unresolved D. Germline V gene sequence: CDR1 DFQATT, CDR2 SNEGSKA (reference sequence). V was cut by 3 bases and J by 6 bases, with 11 bases left in between. The CDR3 contains 13 residues. In DNA form, the CDR3 reads TGCAGTGCTAGCGATACAGAGGCCGGGGAGCTGTTTTTT. It translates to CSASDTEAGELFF.

Ten or more counts support this clonotype. J is TRBJ2-5 and V is TRBV5-1; 7 positions match TRBD1. Unmatched junction bases numbered 5, after V lost 1 base and J lost 2 bases. Germline CDR1 is SGHRS and CDR2 is YFSETQ. There are 15 residues in the CDR3. DNA for the CDR3: TGCGCCAGCAGCTTGTGGACAGGACCACAAGAGACCCAGTACTTC. Translated, it gives CASSLWTGPQETQYF. The full variable domain, rest sourced from reference TRBV5-1 and TRBJ2-5, is KAGVTQTPRYLIKTRGQQVTLSCSPISGHRSVSWYQQTPGQGLQFLFEYFSETQRNKGNFPGRFSGRQFSNSRSEMNVSTLELGDSALYLCASSLWTGPQETQYFGPGTRLLVL.

This clonotype was recorded at least ten times. The J gene is TRBJ1-2, the V gene TRBV15; D ambiguous. Trimming removed 8 bases from V and 2 bases from J, with 6 bases in between. From germline, CDR1 is LNHNV and CDR2 YYDKDF (reference sequence). This CDR3 spans 11 amino acids. The CDR3 coding sequence is TGTGCCACCGAACGGAACTATGGCTACACCTTC. It is translated as CATERNYGYTF.

The chain joins TRBV3-1 to TRBJ2-2; no clear D gene. The germline V gene has CDR1 LGHDT and CDR2 YNNKEL (reference sequence). Trimming removed 7 bases at V and 6 bases at J, with 6 bases between. This CDR3 spans 11 amino acids. DNA for the CDR3: TGTGCCAGCAAGTCCGCCGGGGAGCTGTTTTTT. As protein: CASKSAGELFF.

The chain has TRBV6-1 and TRBJ2-1; no clear D gene. CDR1 and CDR2 from the germline V gene are MNHNS and SASEGT. V gave up 5 bases and J gave up 4 bases, with 12 bases separating them. The CDR3 totals 14 residues. The CDR3 DNA sequence: TGTGCCAGCAGTCTGACAACCATATACAATGAGCAGTTCTTC. Protein: CASSLTTIYNEQFF.

This clonotype was seen ten or more times. This chain joins TRBV30 and TRBJ2-1; 8 positions agree with TRBD2. Looked up from germline, CDR1 is GTSNPN and CDR2 is SVGIG (reference sequence). The CDR3 contains 19 residues. The ends lost 0 bases at V and 7 bases at J; junction bases unmatched: 20. The CDR3 region is CAWSVPIGHVSGRWNEQFF. CDR3 nucleotides: TGTGCCTGGAGTGTACCGATCGGGCATGTAAGCGGGAGATGGAATGAGCAGTTCTTC.

This clonotype was seen repeatedly, ten times or more. The V call is TRBV29-1, the J call TRBJ2-3; 11 bases line up with TRBD2. Germline V gives CDR1 SQVTM, CDR2 ANQGSEA. The J segment lost 6 bases and the V segment lost 6 bases, leaving 14 bases of the junction unmatched. The CDR3 is 16 amino acids. CDR3: CSVTGGTSGLRDTQYF. The CDR3 bases are TGCAGCGTCACTGGCGGGACTAGCGGCCTCAGGGATACGCAGTATTTT.

Ten or more counts support this clonotype. The chain joins TRBV18 to TRBJ1-2; the D is unclear. The CDR3 totals 13 residues. Looked up from germline, CDR1 is KGHSH and CDR2 is LQKENI. Trimming took off 8 bases at V and 2 bases at J, with 12 bases between the two ends. This CDR3 reads CASPNPGNYGYTF. CDR3 nucleotide sequence: TGTGCCAGCCCAAACCCGGGAAACTATGGCTACACCTTC.

The J gene is TRBJ2-1, the V gene TRBV6-2 or TRBV6-3, with 15 positions matching TRBD2. V was pared by 0 bases and J by 9 bases, with 6 bases of the junction left unmatched. Germline values: CDR1 MNHEY, CDR2 SVGEGT. The CDR3 contains 17 residues. Here the CDR3 reads CASSYSRTSGRAPEQFF. CDR3 sequence (DNA): TGTGCCAGCAGTTACTCGAGGACTAGCGGGAGGGCCCCTGAGCAGTTCTTC.